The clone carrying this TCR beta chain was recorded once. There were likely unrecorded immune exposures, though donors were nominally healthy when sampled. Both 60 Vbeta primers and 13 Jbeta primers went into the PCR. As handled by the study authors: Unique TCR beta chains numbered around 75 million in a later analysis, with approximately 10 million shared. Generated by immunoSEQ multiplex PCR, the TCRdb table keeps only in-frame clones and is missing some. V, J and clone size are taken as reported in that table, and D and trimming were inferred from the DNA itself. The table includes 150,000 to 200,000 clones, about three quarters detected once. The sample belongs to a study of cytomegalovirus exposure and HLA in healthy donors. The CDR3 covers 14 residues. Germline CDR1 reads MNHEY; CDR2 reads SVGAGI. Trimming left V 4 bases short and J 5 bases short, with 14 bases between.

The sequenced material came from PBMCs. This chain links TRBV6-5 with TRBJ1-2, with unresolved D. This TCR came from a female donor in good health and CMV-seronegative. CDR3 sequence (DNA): TGTGCCAGCAGTTTAGGCCCTTCGGGGTATGGCTACACCTTC. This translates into CASSLGPSGYGYTF.